What follows are 19 T cell receptor beta chains derived from one specimen sequenced in a study of post-analysis software for immune sequencing data. These TCRs' antigens remain unknown. The library was made from cDNA and included unique molecular identifiers. TCRdb redid the calling of the PCR reads with MiXCR, one entry per CDR3 protein. The repertoire holds 170,000 or so distinct CDR3 sequences, approximately 30% seen once, with about 1.4% in the top ten. Overall study findings and caveats: Comparison of patients with controls showed a handful of TRBV segments more frequent in patients, TRBV5-6, TRBV5-1 and TRBV20-1 among them.

The material sequenced was blood. Receptors were obtained from a girl between 5 and 17 years old with multiple sclerosis.

The chain employs TRBV20-1 and TRBJ2-7; 7 positions match TRBD1. Germline CDR1 reads DFQATT; CDR2 reads SNEGSKA (reference sequence). Trimming removed 1 base from V and 4 bases from J; junction bases left unmatched: 1. This CDR3 region has 12 residues. The CDR3 DNA reads TGCAGTGCTAGAGCACAGGGGTACGAGCAGTACTTC. Its translation: CSARAQGYEQYF.

This clonotype was observed once. One base away lies a much larger clone, so this may be a sequencing read error. The V and J genes are TRBV12-3 or TRBV12-4 and TRBJ2-1; tentative D call: TRBD2 (5 bases). V was pared by 10 bases and J by 3 bases, with 13 bases between. The length of the CDR3 is 13 residues. CDR3 sequence (DNA): TGTGCCACCACCCCACTAGACTACAATGAGCAGTTCTTC. As protein: CATTPLDYNEQFF.

This clonotype has more than one count but fewer than ten. The chain couples TRBV30 to TRBJ2-5, with no clear D. The V end lost 1 base, the J end lost 11 bases, and 20 bases lay between the germline ends. Germline-derived CDR1 and CDR2 are GTSNPN and SVGIG (reference sequence). The CDR3 sequence is 14 residues long. CDR3 DNA: TGTGCCTGGAGTGGCAGGCGACCACCCAATGAGCAGTACTTC. Translated, it gives CAWSGRRPPNEQYF. Filled out from reference TRBV30 and TRBJ2-5, the complete variable domain reads SQTIHQWPATLVQPVGSPLSLECTVEGTSNPNLYWYRQAAGRGLQLLFYSVGIGQISSEVPQNLSASRPQDRQFILSSKKLLLSDSGFYLCAWSGRRPPNEQYFGPGTRLLVL.

On this clonotype itself: The junction departs from germline at one end; a sequencing error may be responsible. The V call is TRBV3-1, the J call TRBJ2-3; TRBD2 matches 10 bases. The CDR3 totals 17 residues. The germline V gene has CDR1 LGHDT and CDR2 YNNKEL (reference sequence). Written as DNA, the CDR3 is TGTGCCAGCAGCAAACCGACTAGCGGGTTTAGCACAGACACGCAGTATTTT. This codes for CASSKPTSGFSTDTQYF.

In this sample, this clonotype turned up many times. The chain is built from TRBV12-3 or TRBV12-4 and TRBJ2-3, with a possible D match to TRBD1 (6 bases). The germline V and J ends were trimmed by 5 bases and 0 bases, with 12 bases remaining between them. The CDR3 totals 15 residues. CDR3: CASSLTGTSTDTQYF. The CDR3 DNA is TGTGCCAGCAGTCTAACAGGGACCAGCACAGATACGCAGTATTTT.

This clonotype has a handful of counts. The chain links TRBV27 to TRBJ1-2, with D perhaps TRBD1 (6 bases). V dropped 6 bases and J dropped 3 bases, with 14 bases sitting between them. The CDR3 sequence is 14 residues long. The germline CDR1 and CDR2 sequences are MNHEY and SMNVEV (reference sequence). Here the CDR3 DNA reads TGTGCCAGCAGGAAGGGGGAAAGGGACTATGGCTACACCTTC. This encodes CASRKGERDYGYTF.

The gene calls are TRBV15 and TRBJ2-3; 9 positions match TRBD1. Germline loops: CDR1 LNHNV, CDR2 YYDKDF (reference sequence). This CDR3 spans 15 amino acids. With 0 bases clipped from V and 6 bases from J, the junction kept 4 bases outside the gene matches. The chain's CDR3 is CATSRDPTGGDTQYF. The CDR3 DNA reads as TGTGCCACCAGCAGAGATCCGACAGGGGGGGATACGCAGTATTTT.

On this clonotype itself: With a much larger clone just one base away, this may be a read error. The chain joins TRBV5-6 to TRBJ1-2, with 8 positions matching TRBD1. From germline, CDR1 is SGHDT and CDR2 YYEEEE. This CDR3 is built from 13 residues. The CDR3 region is CASTGTGERGHTF. CDR3 nucleotides: TGTGCCAGCACCGGGACAGGAGAACGTGGCCACACCTTC.

This clonotype was picked up one time. J is TRBJ2-3 and V is TRBV7-9; no clear D gene. CDR1 is SEHNR and CDR2 is FQNEAQ in the germline V gene (reference sequence). CDR3 length: 14 amino acids. V shed 5 bases and J shed 2 bases, with 11 bases lying between them. The CDR3 coding sequence is TGTGCCAGCAGCCCAGACTCGGCCACAGATACGCAGTATTTT. Amino acids: CASSPDSATDTQYF.

As for this clonotype: This may arise from a read error, as a much more abundant clone is one base away. This chain uses TRBV29-1 with TRBJ1-2; perhaps TRBD1 as D (5 bases). Germline CDR1 is SQVTM and CDR2 is ANQGSEA. This CDR3 region has 15 residues. The CDR3 DNA reads as TGCAGCGTTGACCCGAGGGGCGGACGAGGCTATGGCTGCACCTTC. Its translation is CSVDPRGGRGYGCTF. The full variable domain, rest sourced from reference TRBV29-1 and TRBJ1-2, is SAVISQKPSRDICQRGTSLTIQCQVDSQVTMMFWYRQQPGQSLTLIATANQGSEATYESGFVIDKFPISRPNLTFSTLTVSNMSPEDSSIYLCSVDPRGGRGYGCTFGSGTRLTVV.

The V call is TRBV20-1, the J call TRBJ2-7; D is unresolved. With the DNA end fitting TRBJ2-5 better, the J assignment may be wrong. CDR1 and CDR2 from the germline V gene are DFQATT and SNEGSKA (reference sequence). The length of the CDR3 is 13 residues. The CDR3 sequence is CRMAGGQGETQYF. The CDR3 DNA sequence: TGCAGAATGGCTGGCGGCCAAGGGGAGACCCAGTACTTC.

Comment on this clonotype: A read error may be the cause here, since a much bigger clone is one base away. This chain connects TRBV29-1 to TRBJ2-3; D might be TRBD1 or TRBD2, each matching 5 bases. Per the germline V gene, CDR1 is SQVTM and CDR2 is ANQGSEA. The CDR3 runs 13 residues. The V end was cut by 7 bases, the J end by 1 base, with 12 bases between. CDR3 sequence: CSERDRGTDTQYF. The CDR3 coding sequence is TGCAGCGAACGGGACCGAGGCACAGATACGCAGTATTTT.

This clonotype was picked up many times. This rearrangement joins TRBV7-2 to TRBJ1-1; 8 bases align to TRBD1. Looked up from germline, CDR1 is SGHTA and CDR2 is FQGNSA. This CDR3 spans 15 amino acids. The V segment lost 3 bases and the J segment 0 bases; nucleotides outside the gene matches: 3. The CDR3: CASSFAGGLNTEAFF. In DNA, the CDR3 is TGTGCCAGCAGCTTCGCAGGGGGCCTGAACACTGAAGCTTTCTTT.

This clonotype was seen ten or more times. This chain connects TRBV20-1 to TRBJ1-2; D possibly corresponds to TRBD1 (6 bases). The CDR3 is 13 amino acids. Per germline, CDR1 DFQATT and CDR2 SNEGSKA (reference sequence). V was clipped by 1 base and J by 6 bases, with 12 bases between them. CDR3 bases: TGCAGTGCTAGAGCGAGGCAGGGGAATGGCTACACCTTC. As protein: CSARARQGNGYTF.

This clonotype occurred many times. DNA of the CDR3: TGTGCCAGCAGGGAAACAGGGGTTTCCTTCTATGGCTACACCTTC. It codes for CASRETGVSFYGYTF. This chain connects TRBV5-6 to TRBJ1-2, with 7 bases fitting TRBD1. The germline gives CDR1 SGHDT, CDR2 YYEEEE. The CDR3 runs to 15 residues. J lost 4 bases, V lost 5 bases, and 11 bases had no gene match.

The rearrangement uses TRBV27 and TRBJ1-5; D ambiguous. The CDR3 contains 14 residues. Germline V gene sequence: CDR1 MNHEY, CDR2 SMNVEV (reference sequence). V was clipped by 5 bases and J by 5 bases, with 13 bases between them. The CDR3 region is CASSPREGHQPQHF. The CDR3 DNA sequence: TGTGCCAGCAGTCCCCGGGAGGGTCATCAGCCCCAGCATTTT.

This rearrangement joins TRBV24-1 to TRBJ1-2, with 7 bases aligning to TRBD1. Germline V gene data show CDR1 as KGHDR and CDR2 as SFDVKD. V was clipped by 7 bases and J by 5 bases; unmatched bases: 9. This CDR3 comprises 14 residues. CDR3 amino acids: CATSPRDSSYGYTF. CDR3 DNA sequence: TGTGCCACCAGCCCCCGGGACAGTAGTTATGGCTACACCTTC.

The chain recombines TRBV6-2 or TRBV6-3 with TRBJ1-1; a weak D match, TRBD1 (5 bases). Germline V lookup: CDR1 MNHEY, CDR2 SVGEGT. The CDR3 extends over 13 amino acids. Trimming took 7 bases from V and 5 from J, leaving 14 bases between them. DNA for the CDR3: TGTGCCAGCACCCAAGAGGGGAGGACTGAAGCTTTCTTT. Residues: CASTQEGRTEAFF.

This clonotype was counted a few times. The genes are TRBV14 and TRBJ2-1; TRBD2 matches 11 bases. The CDR3 length is 15 residues. The V gene end was trimmed by 5 bases and the J gene end by 2 bases; junction bases not matched to a gene: 2. CDR1 is SGHDN and CDR2 is FVKESK in the germline V gene. CDR3 protein: CASSGLAGAYNEQFF. The CDR3 coding sequence is TGTGCCAGCAGCGGACTAGCGGGTGCCTACAATGAGCAGTTCTTC.